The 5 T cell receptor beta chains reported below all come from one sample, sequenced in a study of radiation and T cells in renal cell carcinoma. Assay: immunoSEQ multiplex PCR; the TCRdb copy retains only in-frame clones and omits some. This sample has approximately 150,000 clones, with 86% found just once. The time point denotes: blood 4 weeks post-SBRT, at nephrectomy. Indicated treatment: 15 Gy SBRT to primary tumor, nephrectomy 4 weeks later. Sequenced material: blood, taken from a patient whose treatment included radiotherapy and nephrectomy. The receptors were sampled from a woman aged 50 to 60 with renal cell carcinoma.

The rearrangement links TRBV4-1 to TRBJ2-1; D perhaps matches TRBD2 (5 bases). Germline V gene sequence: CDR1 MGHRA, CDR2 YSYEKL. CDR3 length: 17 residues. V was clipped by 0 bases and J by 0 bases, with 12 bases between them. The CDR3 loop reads CASSQDSQRSSYNEQFF. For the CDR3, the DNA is TGCGCCAGCAGCCAAGATAGTCAGCGGAGCTCCTACAATGAGCAGTTCTTC.

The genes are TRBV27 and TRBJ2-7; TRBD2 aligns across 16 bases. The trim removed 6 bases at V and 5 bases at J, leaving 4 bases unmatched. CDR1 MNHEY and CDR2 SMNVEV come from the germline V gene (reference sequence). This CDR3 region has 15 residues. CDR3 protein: CASRGLAGGPNEQYF. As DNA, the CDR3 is TGTGCCAGCAGGGGACTAGCGGGAGGGCCTAACGAGCAGTACTTC.

This CDR3 is CASSTPGQSYGYTF. The DNA of the CDR3 is TGTGCCAGTAGTACCCCGGGACAAAGCTATGGCTACACCTTC. The rearrangement links TRBV19 to TRBJ1-2, with D possibly TRBD1 on 6 matching bases. With 4 bases removed from V and 4 bases from J, the gap between germline ends came to 13 bases. Germline V gene lookup returns CDR1 LNHDA and CDR2 SQIVND (reference sequence). This CDR3 comprises 14 residues.

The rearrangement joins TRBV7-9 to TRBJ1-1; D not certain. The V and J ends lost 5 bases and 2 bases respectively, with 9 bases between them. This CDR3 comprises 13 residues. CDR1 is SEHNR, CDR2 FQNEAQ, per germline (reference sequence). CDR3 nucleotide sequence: TGTGCCAGCAGCCCCCGTAGAAACACTGAAGCTTTCTTT. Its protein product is CASSPRRNTEAFF.

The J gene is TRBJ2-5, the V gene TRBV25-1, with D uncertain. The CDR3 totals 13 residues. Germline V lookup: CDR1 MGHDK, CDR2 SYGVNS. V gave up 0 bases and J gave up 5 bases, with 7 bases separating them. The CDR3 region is CASSEYGGETQYF. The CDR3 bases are TGTGCCAGCAGTGAATATGGTGGGGAGACCCAGTACTTC.